Sequencing of this T cell receptor beta chain was carried out in a study of CD8+ T cells in alopecia areata. Overall study findings and caveats: Scalp and blood samples kept many expanded lesional clones throughout tofacitinib.

Following RNA extraction, reverse transcription yielded cDNA that acted as the sequencing template. Clones were read by immunoSEQ multiplex PCR, and TCRdb kept only the in-frame ones, dropping some. The profile shows 150,000 to 200,000 clones, around three fifths of them singletons. A remark on this clone: Its antigen remains unknown.

Treatment denoted: oral pan-JAK inhibitor, 5-10 mg twice daily. V lost 11 bases, J lost 4 bases, and 10 bases stayed unmatched. CDR3 length equals 14 residues. Germline V gives CDR1 SGHTA, CDR2 FQGNSA. This material consisted of CD4+ T cells sorted from blood, taken at week 24, from a patient treated with tofacitinib. This receptor was taken from a human donor with alopecia areata. The chain is built from TRBV7-2 and TRBJ2-2; 7 bases line up with TRBD1. CDR3 DNA sequence: TGTGCCGTAAAAACAGGGGTATCCACCGGGGAGCTGTTTTTT. This translates into CAVKTGVSTGELFF. Full variable domain (outside the CDR3, taken from reference TRBV7-2 and TRBJ2-2): GAGVSQSPSNKVTEKGKDVELRCDPISGHTALYWYRQSLGQGLEFLIYFQGNSAPDKSGLPSDRFSAERTGGSVSTLTIQRTQQEDSAVYLCAVKTGVSTGELFFGEGSRLTVL.